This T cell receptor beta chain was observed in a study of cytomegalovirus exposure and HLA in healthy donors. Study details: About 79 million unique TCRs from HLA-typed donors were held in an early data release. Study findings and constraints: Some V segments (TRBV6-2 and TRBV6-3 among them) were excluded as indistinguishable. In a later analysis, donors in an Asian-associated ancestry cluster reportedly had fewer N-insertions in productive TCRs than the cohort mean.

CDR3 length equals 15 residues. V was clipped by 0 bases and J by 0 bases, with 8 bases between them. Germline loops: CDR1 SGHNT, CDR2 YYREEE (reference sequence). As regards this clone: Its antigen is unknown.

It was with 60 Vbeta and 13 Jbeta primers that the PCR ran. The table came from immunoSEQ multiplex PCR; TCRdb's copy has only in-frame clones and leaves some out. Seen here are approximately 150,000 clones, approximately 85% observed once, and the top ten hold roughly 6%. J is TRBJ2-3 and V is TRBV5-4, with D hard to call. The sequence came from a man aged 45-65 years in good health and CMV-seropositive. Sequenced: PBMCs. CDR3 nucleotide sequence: TGTGCCAGCAGCTTGGTACTCCCTAGCACAGATACGCAGTATTTT. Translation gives CASSLVLPSTDTQYF.